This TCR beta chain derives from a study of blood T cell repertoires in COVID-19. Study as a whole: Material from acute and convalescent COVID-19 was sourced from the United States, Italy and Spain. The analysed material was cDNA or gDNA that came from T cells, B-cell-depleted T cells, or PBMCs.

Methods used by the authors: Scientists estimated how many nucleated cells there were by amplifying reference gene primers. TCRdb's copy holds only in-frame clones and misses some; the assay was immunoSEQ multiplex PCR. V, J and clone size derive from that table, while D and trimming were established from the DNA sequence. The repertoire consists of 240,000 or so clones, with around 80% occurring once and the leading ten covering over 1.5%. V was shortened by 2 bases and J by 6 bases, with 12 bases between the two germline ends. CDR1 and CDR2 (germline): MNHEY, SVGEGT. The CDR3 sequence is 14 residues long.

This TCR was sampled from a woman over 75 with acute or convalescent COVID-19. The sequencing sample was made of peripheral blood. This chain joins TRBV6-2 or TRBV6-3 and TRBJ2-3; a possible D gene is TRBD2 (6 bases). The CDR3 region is CASSYGGPVDTQYF. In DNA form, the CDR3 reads TGTGCCAGCAGTTACGGAGGGCCGGTTGATACGCAGTATTTT.